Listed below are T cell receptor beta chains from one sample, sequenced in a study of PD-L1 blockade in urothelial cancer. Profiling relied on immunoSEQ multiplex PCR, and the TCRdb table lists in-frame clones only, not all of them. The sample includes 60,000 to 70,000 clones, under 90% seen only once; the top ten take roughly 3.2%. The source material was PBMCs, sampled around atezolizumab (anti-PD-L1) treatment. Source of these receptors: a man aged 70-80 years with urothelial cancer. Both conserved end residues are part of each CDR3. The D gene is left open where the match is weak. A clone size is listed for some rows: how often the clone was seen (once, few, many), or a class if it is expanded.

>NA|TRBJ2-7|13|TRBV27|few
CASSTGKTYEQYF
TGTGCCAGCAGTACCGGGAAAACCTACGAGCAGTACTTC
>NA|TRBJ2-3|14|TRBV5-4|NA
CASSQVGSSDTQYF
TGCGCCAGCAGCCAAGTCGGGAGCTCAGATACGCAGTATTTT
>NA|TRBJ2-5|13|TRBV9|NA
CASSVVSGETQYF
TGTGCCAGCAGCGTAGTGTCGGGGGAGACCCAGTACTTC
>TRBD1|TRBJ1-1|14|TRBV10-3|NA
CAISDGQGGTEAFF
TGTGCCATCAGTGACGGACAGGGCGGCACTGAAGCTTTCTTT
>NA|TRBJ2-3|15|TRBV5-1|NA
CASSWATRASDTQYF
TGCGCCAGCAGCTGGGCGACCAGGGCTTCAGATACGCAGTATTTT
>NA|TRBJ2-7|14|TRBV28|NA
CASSFASGSYEQYF
TGTGCCAGCAGTTTTGCGTCAGGCTCCTACGAGCAGTACTTC
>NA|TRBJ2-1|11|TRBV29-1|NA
CSVGRGSEQFF
TGCAGCGTTGGTAGGGGTTCAGAGCAGTTCTTC
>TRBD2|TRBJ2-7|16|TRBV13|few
CASSLGSPGGRPEQYF
TGTGCCAGCAGCTTAGGCTCGCCGGGAGGGCGCCCCGAGCAGTACTTC
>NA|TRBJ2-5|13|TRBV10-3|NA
CAISVQGKETQYF
TGTGCCATCAGTGTTCAGGGGAAAGAGACCCAGTACTTC
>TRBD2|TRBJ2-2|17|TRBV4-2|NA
CASSQLLAGEPTGELFF
TGTGCCAGCAGCCAGTTACTAGCGGGAGAACCCACCGGGGAGCTGTTTTTT
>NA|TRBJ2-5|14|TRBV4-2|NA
CASSQATGLETQYF
TGTGCCAGCAGCCAGGCAACAGGGCTAGAGACCCAGTACTTC
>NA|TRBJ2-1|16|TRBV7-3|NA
CASSLRDRTAYNEQFF
TGTGCCAGCAGCTTAAGAGATAGGACAGCCTACAATGAGCAGTTCTTC
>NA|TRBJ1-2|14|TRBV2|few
CASSRAGGTYGYTF
TGTGCCAGCAGCCGCGCGGGGGGGACCTATGGCTACACCTTC
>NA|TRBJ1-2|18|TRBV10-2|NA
CASRGIYRTATLFYGYTF
TGCGCCAGCAGGGGTATATATCGGACAGCAACCCTATTCTATGGCTACACCTTC
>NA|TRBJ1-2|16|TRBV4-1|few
CASSQPYSTSNYGYTF
TGCGCCAGCAGCCAACCTTACAGCACTTCTAACTATGGCTACACCTTC
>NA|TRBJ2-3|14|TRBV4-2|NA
CASSFLSEVDTQYF
TGTGCCAGCAGCTTCTTAAGCGAGGTAGATACGCAGTATTTT
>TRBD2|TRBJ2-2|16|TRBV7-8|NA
CASSLGGLASPGELFF
TGTGCCAGCAGCTTAGGGGGACTAGCGAGTCCCGGGGAGCTGTTTTTT
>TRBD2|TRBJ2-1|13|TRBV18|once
CASSPPSGFEQFF
TGTGCCAGCTCACCTCCTAGCGGGTTCGAGCAGTTCTTC
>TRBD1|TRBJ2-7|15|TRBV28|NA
CASRSTGEAGYEQYF
TGTGCCAGCAGGTCAACAGGGGAAGCTGGCTACGAGCAGTACTTC
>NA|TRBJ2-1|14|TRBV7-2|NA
CASSRRGPGGEQFF
TGTGCCAGCAGCCGTAGGGGTCCCGGGGGTGAGCAGTTCTTC
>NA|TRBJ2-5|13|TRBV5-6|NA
CASSSIQGETQYF
TGTGCCAGCAGCTCAATCCAGGGGGAGACCCAGTACTTC
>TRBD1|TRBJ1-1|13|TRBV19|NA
CASSEGTGAEAFF
TGTGCCAGTAGTGAAGGGACAGGGGCTGAAGCTTTCTTT
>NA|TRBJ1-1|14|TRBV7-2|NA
CASSPGGGDTEAFF
TGTGCCAGCAGCCCCGGAGGCGGGGACACTGAAGCTTTCTTT
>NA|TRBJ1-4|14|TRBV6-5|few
CASSYGGAGEKLFF
TGTGCCAGCAGTTACGGAGGGGCAGGTGAAAAACTGTTTTTT
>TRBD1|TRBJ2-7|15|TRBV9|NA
CASSQQQGGKNEQYF
TGTGCCAGCAGCCAGCAACAGGGGGGTAAAAACGAGCAGTACTTC
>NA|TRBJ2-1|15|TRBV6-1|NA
CASTQASAYYNEQFF
TGTGCCAGCACTCAGGCTAGCGCATACTACAATGAGCAGTTCTTC
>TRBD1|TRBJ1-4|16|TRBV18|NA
CASSLSQGAFDEKLFF
TGTGCCAGCTCACTTTCACAGGGGGCATTCGATGAAAAACTGTTTTTT
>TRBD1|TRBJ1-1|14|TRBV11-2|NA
CASSTGQLNTEAFF
TGTGCCAGCAGCACGGGACAGCTGAACACTGAAGCTTTCTTT
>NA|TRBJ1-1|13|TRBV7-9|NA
CASSPSRDTEAFF
TGTGCCAGCAGCCCGAGTAGAGACACTGAAGCTTTCTTT
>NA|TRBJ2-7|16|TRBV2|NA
CASTSEGTYYSYEQYF
TGTGCCAGCACCTCTGAGGGAACTTACTACTCCTACGAGCAGTACTTC
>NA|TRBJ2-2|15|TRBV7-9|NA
CASSLDYRITGELFF
TGTGCCAGCAGCCTGGACTACCGGATCACCGGGGAGCTGTTTTTT
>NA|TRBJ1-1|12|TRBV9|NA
CASSVGKGEAFF
TGTGCCAGCAGCGTAGGTAAGGGAGAGGCTTTCTTT
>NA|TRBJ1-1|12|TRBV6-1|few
CASSERGTEAFF
TGTGCCAGCAGTGAACGGGGCACTGAAGCTTTCTTT
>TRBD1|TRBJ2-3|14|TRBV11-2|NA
CASSQTGGADTQYF
TGTGCCAGCAGCCAGACAGGGGGCGCGGATACGCAGTATTTT
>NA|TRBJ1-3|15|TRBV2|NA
CASSEQGLKGNTIYF
TGTGCCAGCAGTGAACAGGGGTTAAAAGGAAACACCATATATTTT
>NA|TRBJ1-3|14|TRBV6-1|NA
CASSIQSSGNTIYF
TGTGCCAGCAGCATACAGAGCTCTGGAAACACCATATATTTT
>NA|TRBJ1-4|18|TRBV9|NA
CASSGAFLSGSTNEKLFF
TGTGCCAGCAGCGGCGCCTTTCTTAGCGGGTCAACTAATGAAAAACTGTTTTTT
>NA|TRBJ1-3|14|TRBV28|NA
CASRRGSSGNTIYF
TGTGCCAGCAGAAGGGGAAGTTCTGGAAACACCATATATTTT
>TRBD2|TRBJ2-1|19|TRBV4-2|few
CASSQDHGGRASSYNEQFF
TGTGCCAGCAGCCAAGATCATGGCGGGAGGGCCAGTTCCTACAATGAGCAGTTCTTC
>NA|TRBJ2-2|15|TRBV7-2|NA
CASSPRLWNTGELFF
TGTGCCAGCAGCCCCCGACTTTGGAACACCGGGGAGCTGTTTTTT
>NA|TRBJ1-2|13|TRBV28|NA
CASSLGRTYGYTF
TGTGCCAGCAGTTTAGGCAGGACTTATGGCTACACCTTC
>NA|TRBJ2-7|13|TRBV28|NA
CASSLSSLHEQYF
TGTGCCAGCAGTTTATCCAGTCTCCACGAGCAGTACTTC
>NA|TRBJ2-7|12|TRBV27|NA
CARPGLHYEQYF
TGTGCCCGCCCGGGTCTTCATTACGAGCAGTACTTC
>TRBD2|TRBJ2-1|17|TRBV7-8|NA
CASSLRGSGRIGNEQFF
TGTGCCAGCAGCTTAAGGGGAAGCGGGAGAATAGGCAATGAGCAGTTCTTC
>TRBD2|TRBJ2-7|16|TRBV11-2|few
CASGLTGTSGTYEQYF
TGTGCCAGCGGCCTCACCGGGACTAGCGGAACCTACGAGCAGTACTTC
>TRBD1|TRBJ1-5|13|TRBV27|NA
CASRGDRGLSQHF
TGTGCCAGCAGGGGAGACAGGGGACTTTCTCAGCATTTT
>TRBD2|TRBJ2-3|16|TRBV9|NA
CASSVLAGGGTDTQYF
TGTGCCAGCAGCGTATTAGCGGGAGGCGGCACAGATACGCAGTATTTT
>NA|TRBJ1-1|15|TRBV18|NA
CASSNHGGKNTEAFF
TGTGCCAGCTCCAACCACGGGGGAAAGAACACTGAAGCTTTCTTT
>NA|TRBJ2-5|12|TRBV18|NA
CASSPAGETQYF
TGTGCCAGCTCACCGGCCGGGGAGACCCAGTACTTC
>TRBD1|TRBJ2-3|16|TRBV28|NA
CASSSTGGNSGDTQYF
TGTGCCAGCAGTTCCACAGGGGGCAATTCCGGAGATACGCAGTATTTT
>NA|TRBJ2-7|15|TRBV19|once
CASSMEAQASYEQYF
TGTGCCAGTAGTATGGAAGCACAGGCCTCCTACGAGCAGTACTTC
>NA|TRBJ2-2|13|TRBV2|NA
CASSVLDTGELFF
TGTGCCAGCAGTGTCTTAGACACCGGGGAGCTGTTTTTT
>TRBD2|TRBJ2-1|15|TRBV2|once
CASSPTSGRTNEQFF
TGTGCCAGCAGCCCAACTAGCGGGAGGACGAATGAGCAGTTCTTC
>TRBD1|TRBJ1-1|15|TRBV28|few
CASSHRGRGNTEAFF
TGTGCCAGCAGTCACAGGGGTAGGGGAAACACTGAAGCTTTCTTT
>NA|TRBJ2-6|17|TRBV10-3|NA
CATGAGQLVSGANVLTF
TGTGCCACAGGGGCGGGACAGCTCGTCTCTGGGGCCAACGTCCTGACTTTC
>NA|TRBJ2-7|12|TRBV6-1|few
CASSELQLEQYF
TGTGCCAGCAGTGAGTTACAGCTCGAGCAGTACTTC
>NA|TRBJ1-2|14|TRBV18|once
CASSRTAGNYGYTF
TGTGCCAGCTCCAGGACTGCGGGTAACTATGGCTACACCTTC